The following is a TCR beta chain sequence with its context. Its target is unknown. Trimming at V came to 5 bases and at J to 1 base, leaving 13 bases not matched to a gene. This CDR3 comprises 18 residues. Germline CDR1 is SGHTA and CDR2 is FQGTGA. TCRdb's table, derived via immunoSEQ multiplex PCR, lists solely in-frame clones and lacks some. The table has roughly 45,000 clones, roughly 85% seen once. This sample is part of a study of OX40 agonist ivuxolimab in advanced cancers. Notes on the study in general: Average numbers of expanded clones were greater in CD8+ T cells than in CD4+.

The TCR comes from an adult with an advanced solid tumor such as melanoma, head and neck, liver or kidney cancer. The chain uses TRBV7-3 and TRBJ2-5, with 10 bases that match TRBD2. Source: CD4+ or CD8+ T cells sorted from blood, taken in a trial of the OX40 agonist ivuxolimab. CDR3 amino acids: CASSPNGLAGVSQETQYF. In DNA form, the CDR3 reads TGTGCCAGCAGCCCCAATGGCCTAGCGGGGGTTTCCCAAGAGACCCAGTACTTC.